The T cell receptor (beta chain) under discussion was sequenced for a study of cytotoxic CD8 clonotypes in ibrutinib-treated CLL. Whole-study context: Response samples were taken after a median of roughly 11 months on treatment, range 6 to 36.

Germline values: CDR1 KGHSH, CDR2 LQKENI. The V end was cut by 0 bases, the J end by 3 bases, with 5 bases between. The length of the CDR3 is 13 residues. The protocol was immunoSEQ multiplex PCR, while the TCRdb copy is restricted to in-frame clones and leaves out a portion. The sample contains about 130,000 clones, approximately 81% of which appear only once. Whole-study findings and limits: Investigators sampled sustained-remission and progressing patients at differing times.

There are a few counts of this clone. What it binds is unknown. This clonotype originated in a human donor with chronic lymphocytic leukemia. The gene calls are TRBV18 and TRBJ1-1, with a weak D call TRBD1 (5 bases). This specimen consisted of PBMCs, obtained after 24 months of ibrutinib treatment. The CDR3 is CASSPPRDTEAFF. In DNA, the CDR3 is TGTGCCAGCTCACCACCCAGGGACACTGAAGCTTTCTTT.